This T cell receptor (beta chain) stems from a study of molecular identifiers for immune sequencing clone quantification. The V segment lost 5 bases and the J segment 4 bases; nucleotides outside the gene matches: 16. In germline, CDR1 is PRHDT, CDR2 FYEKMQ (reference sequence). This CDR3 is 18 amino acids long. This clonotype was seen many times. The authors sorted naive CD8 T cells as CD8+CD4-CCR7+CD45RA+. TCRdb ran MiXCR on the PCR reads and lists one entry per CDR3 protein. The data contain more than 10,000 distinct CDR3 sequences, around 18% of them singletons. The sequencing sample was made of naive CD8+ T cells from blood, with Jurkat cell RNA spiked in. As to subset: FACS-sorted CD8+CD4-CCR7+CD45RA+ naive T cells. The clonotype comes from a human donor in good health. Some libraries in this study had Jurkat cell RNA spiked in. The rearrangement uses TRBV13 and TRBJ2-1; TRBD2 agrees at 8 bases. The CDR3 loop is CASSPSPVETSGYNEQFF. CDR3 nucleotides: TGTGCCAGCAGCCCCTCGCCGGTGGAAACTAGCGGTTACAATGAGCAGTTCTTC.